Presented here are 31 T cell receptor beta chains from one specimen sequenced in a study of vaccination effects on CD4 cells after COVID-19. Libraries were prepared by immunoSEQ multiplex PCR; TCRdb keeps only in-frame clonotypes and omits some of them. The table includes fewer than 80,000 clones, 74% detected once. No antigen has been identified for these receptors. Expansion of antigen-specific CD4+ T cells with viral peptide pools was carried out by the ViraFEST assay before sequencing. Subsequent to a culture period of about nine days, CD4+ T cells were isolated. The cohort was immunized with two doses of either the BNT162b2 or mRNA-1273 vaccine. Source: CD4+ T cells from PBMCs cultured with HCoV-229E spike peptides, taken after COVID-19 vaccination. These receptors all come from a human donor who received a COVID-19 vaccine.

This chain joins TRBV6-5 and TRBJ2-3; D may match TRBD1 or TRBD2 (6 bases each). This CDR3 comprises 15 residues. CDR1 is MNHEY, CDR2 SVGAGI, per germline. The V and J ends lost 7 bases and 6 bases respectively, with 20 bases between them. The CDR3, as DNA: TGTGCCAGCACCTCGAGGTTGGGGGCGGGGGATACGCAGTATTTT. Residues: CASTSRLGAGDTQYF.

The chain carries TRBV6-6 and TRBJ1-4; 7 bases are shared with TRBD1. CDR3 length: 15 amino acids. Germline V gene data show CDR1 as MNHNY and CDR2 as SVGAGI (reference sequence). V was pared by 0 bases and J by 11 bases, with 9 bases of the junction left unmatched. This CDR3 reads CASSYSAGGREKLFF. The CDR3 DNA follows: TGTGCCAGCAGTTACTCAGCAGGGGGGCGAGAGAAACTGTTTTTT.

This clone was recorded only once. The rearrangement uses TRBV7-9 and TRBJ2-1; TRBD1 agrees at 9 bases. The germline gives CDR1 SEHNR, CDR2 FQNEAQ (reference sequence). V gave up 3 bases and J gave up 7 bases; unmatched junction bases: 19. CDR3 length equals 19 residues. This chain's CDR3 is CASSLGTGFMGAGWNEQFF. The CDR3 bases are TGTGCCAGCAGCTTGGGGACAGGGTTCATGGGGGCGGGGTGGAATGAGCAGTTCTTC.

The chain carries TRBV10-3 and TRBJ1-4; 8 bases are a match to TRBD1. The germline CDR1 and CDR2 sequences are ENHRY and SYGVKD. V shed 9 bases, J shed 5 bases, and the junction held 5 bases outside the gene matches. CDR3 size: 13 residues. The CDR3 protein is CAIRGTGNEKLFF. Written as DNA, the CDR3 is TGTGCCATTCGCGGGACAGGAAATGAAAAACTGTTTTTT.

V gene TRBV19 combines with J gene TRBJ1-5, with a tentative D call TRBD1 (5 bases). The germline V gene has CDR1 LNHDA and CDR2 SQIVND (reference sequence). The V and J ends lost 6 bases and 5 bases respectively, with 14 bases between them. This CDR3 is 14 amino acids long. DNA for the CDR3: TGTGCCAGTAGGGGACGGAGGAGCGATCAGCCCCAGCATTTT. Translating gives CASRGRRSDQPQHF.

The chain joins TRBV21-1 to TRBJ2-7. TRBV21-1 is listed as a pseudogene. This CDR3 has 17 amino acids. The CDR3 region has the DNA TGTGCCAGCAGCAAAAGGCCCTCCCGAGTTCCTAACTACGAGCAGTACGTC. It encodes CASSKRPSRVPNYEQYV.

DNA for the CDR3: TGTGCCAGCAGCTTAGAAGCCCGCTCCTACAATGAGCAGTTCTTC. Amino acid sequence: CASSLEARSYNEQFF. This rearrangement joins TRBV11-3 to TRBJ2-1, with D hard to call. V lost 0 bases to trimming and J lost 0 bases, with 6 bases between them. CDR1 SGHNT and CDR2 YENEEA come from the germline V gene. The CDR3 spans 15 residues.

The chain couples TRBV6-5 to TRBJ2-3; D gene ambiguous. Germline CDR1 reads MNHEY; CDR2 reads SVGAGI. Trimming shortened V by 7 bases and J by 0 bases, and 8 bases separated the two germline ends. The CDR3 is made up of 13 amino acids. CDR3 sequence reads: CASTAPSTDTQYF. CDR3 in DNA: TGTGCCAGCACAGCCCCTAGCACAGATACGCAGTATTTT.

The chain employs TRBV7-2 and TRBJ1-1, with 10 positions matching TRBD1. This CDR3 is 15 amino acids long. V shed 5 bases and J 5 bases; nucleotides not matched to a gene: 8. CDR1 is SGHTA, CDR2 FQGNSA, per germline. CDR3: CASSNGQGGRTEAFF. CDR3 nucleotides: TGTGCCAGCAGCAATGGACAGGGGGGGAGAACTGAAGCTTTCTTT.

The CDR3 spells CASSVDEGRTSQETQYF. The DNA of the CDR3 is TGTGCCAGCAGCGTAGACGAGGGACGAACCTCACAAGAGACCCAGTACTTC. The chain is built from TRBV9 and TRBJ2-5; D may match TRBD1 or TRBD2 (5 bases each). Germline lookup yields CDR1 SGDLS and CDR2 YYNGEE. Trimming shortened V by 0 bases and J by 2 bases, and 17 bases separated the two germline ends. The CDR3 covers 17 residues.

This clone was observed a handful of times. In DNA form, the CDR3 reads TGTGCCAGCAGCCAAGGTTGGACGACCACTGAAGCTTTCTTT. Translated, it gives CASSQGWTTTEAFF. The chain recombines TRBV4-2 with TRBJ1-1, with D hard to call. CDR3 size: 14 residues. V lost 1 base, J lost 4 bases, and 10 bases lay in between. Per the germline V gene, CDR1 is LGHNA and CDR2 is YNFKEQ.

There are a few counts of this clone. The chain employs TRBV6-5 and TRBJ1-5, with unresolved D. Trimming pared 0 bases from V and 1 base from J, leaving 4 bases between. In germline, CDR1 is MNHEY, CDR2 SVGAGI. CDR3 length: 14 amino acids. The CDR3 region is CASSYSRSNQPQHF. The CDR3 DNA reads TGTGCCAGCAGTTACTCCAGGAGCAATCAGCCCCAGCATTTT.

This chain uses TRBV6-2 or TRBV6-3 with TRBJ1-2, with D unclear. Between the trimmed V and J ends, which lost 0 bases and 3 bases, there was a span of 2 bases. The CDR3 is 12 amino acids. The germline gives CDR1 MNHEY, CDR2 SVGEGT. DNA for the CDR3: TGTGCCAGCAGTTACTCTTACTATGGCTACACCTTC. Its protein product is CASSYSYYGYTF.

This clone was seen only a few times. V gene TRBV18 combines with J gene TRBJ2-7; D remains unclear. The CDR3 covers 13 residues. V was cut by 3 bases and J by 3 bases, with 9 bases left in between. Looked up from germline, CDR1 is KGHSH and CDR2 is LQKENI. CDR3 bases: TGTGCCAGCTCACCTCGGGTCGTCTACGAGCAGTACGTC. Its protein product is CASSPRVVYEQYV.

This chain joins TRBV29-1 and TRBJ1-6; D is undetermined. The CDR3 sequence is 13 residues long. Germline V lookup: CDR1 SQVTM, CDR2 ANQGSEA. The V end was cut by 5 bases, the J end by 0 bases, with 5 bases between. For the CDR3, the DNA is TGCAGCGTTCAGAGCTCCTATAATTCACCCCTCCACTTT. It codes for CSVQSSYNSPLHF.

This chain uses TRBV6-5 with TRBJ1-1, with D uncertain. CDR1 and CDR2 (germline): MNHEY, SVGAGI. V dropped 5 bases and J dropped 7 bases, with 14 bases sitting between them. The CDR3 runs 13 residues. The CDR3 is CASSPYTGLEAFF. CDR3 coding DNA: TGTGCCAGCAGTCCTTACACCGGACTTGAAGCTTTCTTT.

The chain recombines TRBV5-1 with TRBJ2-5; 11 bases map to TRBD1. The V and J ends lost 4 bases and 5 bases, in that order; junction bases with no gene match: 1. The CDR3 consists of 13 residues. Germline V gives CDR1 SGHRS, CDR2 YFSETQ. Here the CDR3 reads CASSGTGGETQYF. For the CDR3, the DNA is TGCGCCAGCAGCGGGACAGGGGGTGAGACCCAGTACTTC. Complete variable domain (other parts from reference TRBV5-1 and TRBJ2-5): KAGVTQTPRYLIKTRGQQVTLSCSPISGHRSVSWYQQTPGQGLQFLFEYFSETQRNKGNFPGRFSGRQFSNSRSEMNVSTLELGDSALYLCASSGTGGETQYFGPGTRLLVL.

V usage is TRBV6-1 and J usage is TRBJ1-3; D is unclear. The CDR3 is 19 amino acids. V was pared by 2 bases and J by 0 bases, with 20 bases between. Per the germline V gene, CDR1 is MNHNS and CDR2 is SASEGT. DNA of the CDR3: TGTGCCAGCAGTGAACGAGAGTTTCGAAACCTTGTCTCTGGAAACACCATATATTTT. Translation: CASSEREFRNLVSGNTIYF.

This chain connects TRBV11-2 to TRBJ1-1, with 9 nucleotides matching TRBD1. This CDR3 region has 17 residues. V gave up 4 bases and J gave up 4 bases; unmatched junction bases: 13. Germline V gene data show CDR1 as SGHAT and CDR2 as FQNNGV. CDR3 in amino acids: CASSSLNPGQGGTEAFF. The CDR3 DNA reads as TGTGCCAGCAGCTCATTAAACCCGGGACAGGGTGGCACTGAAGCTTTCTTT.

The CDR3 sequence: CATSPGPYGYTF. The DNA of the CDR3 is TGTGCCACCTCTCCGGGACCCTATGGCTACACCTTC. V gene TRBV24-1 combines with J gene TRBJ1-2, with a tentative D call TRBD1 (5 bases). V was cut by 9 bases and J by 4 bases, with 11 bases left in between. CDR3 length equals 12 residues. Germline CDR1 KGHDR, CDR2 SFDVKD.

The rearrangement joins TRBV7-2 to TRBJ2-1, with a weak D call TRBD2 (7 bases). Between the trimmed V and J ends, which lost 5 bases and 4 bases, there was a span of 15 bases. In germline, CDR1 is SGHTA, CDR2 FQGNSA. This CDR3 contains 15 residues. CDR3 loop: CASSPAGARYNEQFF. CDR3 sequence (DNA): TGTGCCAGCAGCCCTGCGGGGGCGCGATACAATGAGCAGTTCTTC.

This rearrangement joins TRBV10-3 to TRBJ1-6; 7 positions match TRBD1. The junction had 5 bases not matched to a gene; V was cut back by 0 bases and J by 6 bases. CDR3 size: 16 residues. Germline V gene data show CDR1 as ENHRY and CDR2 as SYGVKD. The CDR3 sequence is CAISESKGQINSPLHF. DNA of the CDR3: TGTGCCATCAGTGAGTCAAAGGGACAGATTAATTCACCCCTCCACTTT.

This clone was seen once. V gene TRBV5-1 combines with J gene TRBJ1-2, with TRBD1 as a possible D gene (6 bases). CDR1 is SGHRS, CDR2 YFSETQ, per germline. V dropped 5 bases and J dropped 3 bases, with 20 bases sitting between them. CDR3 length: 16 residues. DNA for the CDR3: TGCGCCAGCAGAGAGGGGGGGGGCGCGAACCACTATGGCTACACCTTC. As protein: CASREGGGANHYGYTF.

The chain recombines TRBV29-1 with TRBJ1-2, with TRBD1 as a possible D gene (6 bases). The germline CDR1 and CDR2 sequences are SQVTM and ANQGSEA. V lost 5 bases to trimming and J lost 2 bases, with 21 bases between them. The CDR3 spans 16 residues. The CDR3 DNA reads TGCAGCGTTCGAAGGACAGTCGGAGGGGGGAACTATGGCTACACCTTC. It codes for CSVRRTVGGGNYGYTF.

The J gene is TRBJ2-3, the V gene TRBV7-2, with D tentatively TRBD1 (5 bases). The germline V gene has CDR1 SGHTA and CDR2 FQGNSA. The CDR3 is 14 amino acids. The germline V and J ends were trimmed by 1 base and 2 bases, with 7 bases remaining between them. CDR3 loop: CASSLVTATDTQYF. The CDR3 coding sequence is TGTGCCAGCAGCTTAGTGACAGCCACAGATACGCAGTATTTT.

The chain combines TRBV30 with TRBJ1-5; D is undetermined. This CDR3 spans 14 amino acids. Germline V gives CDR1 GTSNPN, CDR2 SVGIG (reference sequence). Between the trimmed V and J ends, which lost 3 bases and 1 base, there was a span of 10 bases. The CDR3 loop is CAWRGLGSNQPQHF. In DNA form, the CDR3 reads TGTGCCTGGAGAGGGCTAGGGAGCAATCAGCCCCAGCATTTT.

V is TRBV10-1 and J is TRBJ2-3; 9 bases are a match to TRBD2. The CDR3 sequence is 14 residues long. Trimming took 4 bases from V and 4 from J; bases not matched to a gene: 3. The germline gives CDR1 WNHNN, CDR2 SYGVQD (reference sequence). CDR3 sequence: CASSGGGASDTQYF. Here the CDR3 DNA reads TGCGCCAGCAGTGGCGGGGGGGCCTCAGATACGCAGTATTTT.

In its sample, this clone was seen once. The chain has TRBV5-4 and TRBJ2-6, with TRBD2 as a possible D gene (5 bases). CDR1 and CDR2 from the germline V gene are SGHNT and YYREEE (reference sequence). V was shortened by 4 bases and J by 2 bases, with 10 bases between the two germline ends. The CDR3 runs 15 residues. Written as DNA, the CDR3 is TGTGCCAGCAGCCCCGGGGATGCTGGGGCCAACGTCCTGACTTTC. This encodes CASSPGDAGANVLTF. Drawing the rest from reference TRBV5-4 and TRBJ2-6, the complete variable domain is ETGVTQSPTHLIKTRGQQVTLRCSSQSGHNTVSWYQQALGQGPQFIFQYYREEENGRGNFPPRFSGLQFPNYSSELNVNALELDDSALYLCASSPGDAGANVLTFGAGSRLTVL.

The sample holds one count of this clone. This sequence joins TRBV2 and TRBJ2-1, with D possibly matching TRBD2 (6 bases). V was shortened by 4 bases and J by 10 bases, with 8 bases between the two germline ends. This CDR3 has 11 residues. The V gene's germline CDR1 is SNHLY and CDR2 FYNNEI. The CDR3 DNA reads as TGTGCCAGCAGTGTGCGGGGAGAGCAGTTCTTC. Protein: CASSVRGEQFF. The whole variable domain, filled in from reference TRBV2 and TRBJ2-1, reads EPEVTQTPSHQVTQMGQEVILRCVPISNHLYFYWYRQILGQKVEFLVSFYNNEISEKSEIFDDQFSVERPDGSNFTLKIRSTKLEDSAMYFCASSVRGEQFFGPGTRLTVL.

The chain couples TRBV9 to TRBJ1-6; 8 bases agree with TRBD1. The CDR3 is 14 residues long. V shed 3 bases, J shed 5 bases, and the junction held 1 base outside the gene matches. Germline V lookup: CDR1 SGDLS, CDR2 YYNGEE. Here the CDR3 reads CASSAQGDNSPLHF. The CDR3 DNA reads as TGTGCCAGCAGCGCACAGGGGGATAATTCACCCCTCCACTTT. The variable domain in full, completed from reference TRBV9 and TRBJ1-6, reads DSGVTQTPKHLITATGQRVTLRCSPRSGDLSVYWYQQSLDQGLQFLIQYYNGEERAKGNILERFSAQQFPDLHSELNLSSLELGDSALYFCASSAQGDNSPLHFGNGTRLTVT.

V usage is TRBV7-8 and J usage is TRBJ1-2; no firm D call. Trimming removed 0 bases at V and 3 bases at J, with 8 bases between. Germline V gene lookup returns CDR1 SGHVS and CDR2 FQNEAQ. This CDR3 spans 14 amino acids. Here the CDR3 DNA reads TGTGCCAGCAGCTTAGCGTCGGATTACTATGGCTACACCTTC. This codes for CASSLASDYYGYTF. The variable domain in full, completed from reference TRBV7-8 and TRBJ1-2, reads GAGVSQSPRYKVAKRGQDVALRCDPISGHVSLFWYQQALGQGPEFLTYFQNEAQLDKSGLPSDRFFAERPEGSVSTLKIQRTQQEDSAVYLCASSLASDYYGYTFGSGTRLTVV.